This T cell receptor (beta chain) was recorded in a study of blood T cell repertoires in COVID-19. Study in general: Some COVID-19 samples were acute and others convalescent; all came from the United States, Italy and Spain. The analysed material was cDNA or gDNA that came from T cells, B-cell-depleted T cells, or PBMCs.

In the source study's methods: Cell counts per sample came from amplifying reference gene primers. The repertoire was sequenced with immunoSEQ multiplex PCR; TCRdb's copy has only in-frame clones and lacks some. The V and J calls and the clone size are those of that table, but D and trimming were determined from the DNA. The sample shows around 150,000 clones, roughly 80% of them seen only once. Germline V gene lookup returns CDR1 SEHNR and CDR2 FQNEAQ (reference sequence). Unmatched junction bases numbered 10, after V lost 5 bases and J lost 8 bases. This CDR3 contains 14 residues. The clonotype was recovered from a man aged 45-60 years with active or convalescent COVID-19. The specimen sequenced was peripheral blood. The chain employs TRBV7-9 and TRBJ1-2, with 8 bases matching TRBD1. CDR3 sequence: CASSRDRKPLGYTF. CDR3 sequence (DNA): TGTGCCAGCAGCCGGGACAGGAAACCGCTGGGCTACACCTTC.